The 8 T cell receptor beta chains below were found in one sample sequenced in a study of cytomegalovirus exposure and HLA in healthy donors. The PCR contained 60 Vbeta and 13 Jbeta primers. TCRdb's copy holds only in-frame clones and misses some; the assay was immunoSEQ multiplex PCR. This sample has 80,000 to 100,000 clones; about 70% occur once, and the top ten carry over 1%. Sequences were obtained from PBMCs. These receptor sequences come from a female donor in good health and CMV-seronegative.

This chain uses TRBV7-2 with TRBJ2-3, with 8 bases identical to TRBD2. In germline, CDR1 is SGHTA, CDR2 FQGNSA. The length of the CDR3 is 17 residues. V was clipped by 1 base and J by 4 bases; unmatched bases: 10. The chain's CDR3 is CASSLVLIGRAADTQYF. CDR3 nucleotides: TGTGCCAGCAGCTTAGTTCTAATCGGGAGGGCCGCAGATACGCAGTATTTT.

The CDR3 region is CASSPPGRGYSNQPQHF. CDR3 sequence (DNA): TGTGCCAGCTCACCACCTGGCAGGGGGTATAGCAATCAGCCCCAGCATTTT. The chain is built from TRBV18 and TRBJ1-5; TRBD1 matches at 7 bases. Germline V gene lookup returns CDR1 KGHSH and CDR2 LQKENI. The CDR3 runs to 17 residues. V trimming: 0 bases; J trimming: 0 bases; junction bases outside the gene matches: 5.

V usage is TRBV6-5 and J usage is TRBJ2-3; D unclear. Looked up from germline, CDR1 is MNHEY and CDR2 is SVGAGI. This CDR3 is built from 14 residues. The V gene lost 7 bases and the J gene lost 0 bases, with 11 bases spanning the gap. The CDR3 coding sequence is TGTGCCAGCATGCCTCAGTGGAGCACAGATACGCAGTATTTT. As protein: CASMPQWSTDTQYF.

The CDR3 sequence is CATSRFSGLNTGELFF. CDR3 nucleotides: TGTGCCACCAGTAGGTTCTCGGGATTGAACACCGGGGAGCTGTTTTTT. This chain connects TRBV7-2 to TRBJ2-2; possible D gene TRBD2, 5 bases. With 10 bases removed from V and 1 base from J, the gap between germline ends came to 19 bases. Germline assignment: CDR1 SGHTA and CDR2 FQGNSA. The CDR3 is 16 amino acids. The complete variable domain, with remaining parts taken from reference TRBV7-2 and TRBJ2-2, reads GAGVSQSPSNKVTEKGKDVELRCDPISGHTALYWYRQSLGQGLEFLIYFQGNSAPDKSGLPSDRFSAERTGGSVSTLTIQRTQQEDSAVYLCATSRFSGLNTGELFFGEGSRLTVL.

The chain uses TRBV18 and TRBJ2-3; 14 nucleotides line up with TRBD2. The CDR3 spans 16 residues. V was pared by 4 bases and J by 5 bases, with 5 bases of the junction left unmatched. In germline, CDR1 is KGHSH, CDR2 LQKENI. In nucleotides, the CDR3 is TGTGCCAGCTCACAACGACTAGCGGGAGGGGGAGATACGCAGTATTTT. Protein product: CASSQRLAGGGDTQYF.

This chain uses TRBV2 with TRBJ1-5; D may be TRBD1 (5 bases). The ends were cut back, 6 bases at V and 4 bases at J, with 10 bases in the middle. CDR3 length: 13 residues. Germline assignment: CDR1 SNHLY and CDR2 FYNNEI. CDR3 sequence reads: CASRQVGNQPQHF. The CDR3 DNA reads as TGTGCCAGCAGACAGGTCGGGAATCAGCCCCAGCATTTT.

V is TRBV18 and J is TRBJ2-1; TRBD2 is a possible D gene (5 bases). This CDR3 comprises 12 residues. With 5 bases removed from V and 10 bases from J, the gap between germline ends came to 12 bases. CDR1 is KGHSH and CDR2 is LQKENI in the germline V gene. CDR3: CASSILVDEQFF. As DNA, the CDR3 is TGTGCCAGCTCAATACTAGTGGACGAGCAGTTCTTC. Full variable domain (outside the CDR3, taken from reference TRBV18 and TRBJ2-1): NAGVMQNPRHLVRRRGQEARLRCSPMKGHSHVYWYRQLPEEGLKFMVYLQKENIIDESGMPKERFSAEFPKEGPSILRIQQVVRGDSAAYFCASSILVDEQFFGPGTRLTVL.

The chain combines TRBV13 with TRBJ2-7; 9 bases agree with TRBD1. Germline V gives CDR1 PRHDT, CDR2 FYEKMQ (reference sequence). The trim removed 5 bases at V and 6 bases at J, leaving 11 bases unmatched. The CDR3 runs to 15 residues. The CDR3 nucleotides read TGTGCCAGCAGCCTTACTCCGGGACAGGGAACCGAGCAGTACTTC. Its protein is CASSLTPGQGTEQYF.